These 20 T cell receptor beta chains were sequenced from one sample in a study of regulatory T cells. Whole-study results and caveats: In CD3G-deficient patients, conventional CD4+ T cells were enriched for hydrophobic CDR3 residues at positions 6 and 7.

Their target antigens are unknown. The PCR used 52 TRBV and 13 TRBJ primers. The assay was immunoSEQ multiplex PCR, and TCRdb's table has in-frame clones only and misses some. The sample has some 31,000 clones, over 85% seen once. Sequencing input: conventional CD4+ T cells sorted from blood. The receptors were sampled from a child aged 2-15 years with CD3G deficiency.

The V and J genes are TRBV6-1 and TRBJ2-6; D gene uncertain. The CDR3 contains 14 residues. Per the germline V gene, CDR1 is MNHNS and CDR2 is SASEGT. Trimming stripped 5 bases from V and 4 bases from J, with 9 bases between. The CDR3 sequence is CASSTQPGANVLTF. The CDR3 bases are TGTGCCAGCAGTACCCAGCCCGGGGCCAACGTCCTGACTTTC.

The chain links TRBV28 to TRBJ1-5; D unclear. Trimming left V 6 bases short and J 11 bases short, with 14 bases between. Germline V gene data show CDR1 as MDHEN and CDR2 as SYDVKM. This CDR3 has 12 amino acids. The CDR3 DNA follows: TGTGCCAGCAGCAGTGGACGGACGGCCCAGCATTTT. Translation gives CASSSGRTAQHF.

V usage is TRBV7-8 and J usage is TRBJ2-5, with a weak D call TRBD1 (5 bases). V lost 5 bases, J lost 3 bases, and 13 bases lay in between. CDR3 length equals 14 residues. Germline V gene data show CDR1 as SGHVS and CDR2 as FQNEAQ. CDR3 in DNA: TGTGCCAGCAGCCGAGCAACCAGGGAAGAGACCCAGTACTTC. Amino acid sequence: CASSRATREETQYF.

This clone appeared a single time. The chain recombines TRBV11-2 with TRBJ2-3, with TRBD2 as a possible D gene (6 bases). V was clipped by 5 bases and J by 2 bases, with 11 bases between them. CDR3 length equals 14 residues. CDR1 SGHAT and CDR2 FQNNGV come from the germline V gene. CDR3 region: CASSPGLSTDTQYF. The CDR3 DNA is TGTGCCAGCAGCCCGGGACTCTCCACAGATACGCAGTATTTT. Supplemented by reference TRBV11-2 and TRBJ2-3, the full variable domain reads EAGVAQSPRYKIIEKRQSVAFWCNPISGHATLYWYQQILGQGPKLLIQFQNNGVVDDSQLPKDRFSAERLKGVDSTLKIQPAKLEDSAVYLCASSPGLSTDTQYFGPGTRLTVL.

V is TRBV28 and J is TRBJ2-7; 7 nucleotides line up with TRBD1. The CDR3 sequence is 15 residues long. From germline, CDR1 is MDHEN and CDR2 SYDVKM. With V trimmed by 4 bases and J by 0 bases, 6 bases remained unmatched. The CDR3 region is CASSSPGQPSYEQYF. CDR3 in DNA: TGTGCCAGCAGTTCCCCGGGACAGCCCTCCTACGAGCAGTACTTC.

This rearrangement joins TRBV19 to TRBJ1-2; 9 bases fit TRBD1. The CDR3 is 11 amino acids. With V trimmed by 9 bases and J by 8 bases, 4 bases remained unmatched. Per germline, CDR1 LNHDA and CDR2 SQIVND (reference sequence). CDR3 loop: CASGQGIGYTF. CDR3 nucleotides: TGTGCCAGCGGACAGGGGATCGGCTACACCTTC.

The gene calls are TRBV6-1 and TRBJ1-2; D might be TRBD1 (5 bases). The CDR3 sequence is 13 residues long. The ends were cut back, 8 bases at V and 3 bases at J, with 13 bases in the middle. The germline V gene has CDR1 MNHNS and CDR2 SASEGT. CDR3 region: CASDPGYDYGYTF. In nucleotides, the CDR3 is TGTGCCAGCGATCCAGGGTATGACTATGGCTACACCTTC.

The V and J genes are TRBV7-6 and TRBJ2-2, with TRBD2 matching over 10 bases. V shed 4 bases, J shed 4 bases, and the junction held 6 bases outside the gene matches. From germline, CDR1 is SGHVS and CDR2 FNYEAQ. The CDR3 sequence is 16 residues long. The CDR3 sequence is CASSSGTSVSTGELFF. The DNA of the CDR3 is TGTGCCAGCAGCTCCGGGACTAGCGTGAGCACCGGGGAGCTGTTTTTT.

The CDR3 DNA reads TGTGCCAGCAGTCCTGTAGCGGGAGGAAGATCCTACGAGCAGTACTTC. Amino acids: CASSPVAGGRSYEQYF. The chain carries TRBV28 and TRBJ2-7; 10 nucleotides agree with TRBD2. The length of the CDR3 is 16 residues. Germline V CDR1 and CDR2: MDHEN, SYDVKM. V lost 5 bases and J lost 1; bases outside the gene matches: 8.

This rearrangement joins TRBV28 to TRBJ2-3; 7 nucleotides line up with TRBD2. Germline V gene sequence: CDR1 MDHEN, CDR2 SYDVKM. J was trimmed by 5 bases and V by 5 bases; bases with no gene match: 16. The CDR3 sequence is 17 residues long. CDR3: CASSTTSFVAGGDTQYF. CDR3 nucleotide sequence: TGTGCCAGCAGTACGACTAGCTTTGTGGCCGGTGGAGATACGCAGTATTTT.

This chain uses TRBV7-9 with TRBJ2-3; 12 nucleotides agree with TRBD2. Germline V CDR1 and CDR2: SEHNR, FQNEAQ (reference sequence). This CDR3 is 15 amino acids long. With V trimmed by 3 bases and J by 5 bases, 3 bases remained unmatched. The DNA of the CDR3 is TGTGCCAGCAGCTTGCTAGCGGGAGGGGAAGATACGCAGTATTTT. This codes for CASSLLAGGEDTQYF.

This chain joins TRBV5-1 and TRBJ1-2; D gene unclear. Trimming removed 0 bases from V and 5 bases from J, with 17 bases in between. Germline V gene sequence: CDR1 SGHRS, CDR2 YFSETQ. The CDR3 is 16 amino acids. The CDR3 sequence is CASSLGILPGPYGYTF. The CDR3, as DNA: TGCGCCAGCAGCTTGGGGATTCTGCCTGGACCTTATGGCTACACCTTC.

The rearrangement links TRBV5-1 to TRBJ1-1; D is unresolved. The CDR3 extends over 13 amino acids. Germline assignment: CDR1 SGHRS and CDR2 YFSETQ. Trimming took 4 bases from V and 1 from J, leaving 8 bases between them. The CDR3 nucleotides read TGCGCCAGCAGCCAATCAAAGAACACTGAAGCTTTCTTT. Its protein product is CASSQSKNTEAFF.

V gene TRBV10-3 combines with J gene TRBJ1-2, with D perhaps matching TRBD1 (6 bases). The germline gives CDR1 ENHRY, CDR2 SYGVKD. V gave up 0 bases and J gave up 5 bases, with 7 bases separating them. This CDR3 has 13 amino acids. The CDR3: CAISESTGYGYTF. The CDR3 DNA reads TGTGCCATCAGTGAGTCGACAGGTTATGGCTACACCTTC.

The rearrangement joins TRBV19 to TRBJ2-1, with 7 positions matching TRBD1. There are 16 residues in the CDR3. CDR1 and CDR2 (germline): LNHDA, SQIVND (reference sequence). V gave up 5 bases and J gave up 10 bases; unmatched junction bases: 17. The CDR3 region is CASSPERGKPGQEQFF. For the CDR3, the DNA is TGTGCCAGTAGTCCCGAAAGGGGGAAACCGGGACAGGAGCAGTTCTTC.

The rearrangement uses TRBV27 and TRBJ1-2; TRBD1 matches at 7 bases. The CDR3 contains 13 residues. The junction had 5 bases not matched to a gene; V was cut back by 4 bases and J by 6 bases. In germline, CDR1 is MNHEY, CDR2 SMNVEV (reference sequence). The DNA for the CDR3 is TGTGCCAGCAGTTCAACAGGGGCACATGGCTACACCTTC. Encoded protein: CASSSTGAHGYTF.

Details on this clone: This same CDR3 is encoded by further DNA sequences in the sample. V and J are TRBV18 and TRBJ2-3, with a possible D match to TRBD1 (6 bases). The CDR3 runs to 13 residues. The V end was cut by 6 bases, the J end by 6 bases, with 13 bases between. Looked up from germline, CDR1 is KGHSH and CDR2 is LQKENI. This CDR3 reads CASSPGTLDTQYF. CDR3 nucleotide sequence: TGTGCCAGCTCCCCTGGGACATTGGATACGCAGTATTTT.

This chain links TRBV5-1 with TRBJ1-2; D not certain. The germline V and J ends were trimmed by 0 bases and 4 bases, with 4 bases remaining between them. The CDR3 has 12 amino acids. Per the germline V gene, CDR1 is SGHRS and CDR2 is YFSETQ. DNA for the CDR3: TGCGCCAGCAGCTTGGAAGGCTATGGCTACACCTTC. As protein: CASSLEGYGYTF.

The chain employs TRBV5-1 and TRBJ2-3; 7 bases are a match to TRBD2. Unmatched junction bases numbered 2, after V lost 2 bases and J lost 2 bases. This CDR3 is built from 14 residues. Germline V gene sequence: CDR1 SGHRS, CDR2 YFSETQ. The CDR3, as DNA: TGCGCCAGCAGCTTTAGCGGGTTCACAGATACGCAGTATTTT. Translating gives CASSFSGFTDTQYF.

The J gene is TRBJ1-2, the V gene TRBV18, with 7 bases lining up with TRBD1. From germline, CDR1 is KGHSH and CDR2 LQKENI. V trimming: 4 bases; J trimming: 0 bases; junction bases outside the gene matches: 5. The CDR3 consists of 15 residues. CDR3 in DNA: TGTGCCAGCTCACAGGGGGCCACCTCTAACTATGGCTACACCTTC. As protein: CASSQGATSNYGYTF.